This passage covers 20 T cell receptor beta chains from one sample sequenced in a study of T cell responses to AZD1222 COVID-19 vaccine. Libraries were prepared by immunoSEQ multiplex PCR; TCRdb keeps only in-frame clonotypes and omits some of them. The table includes about 200,000 clones, roughly 88% detected once. The material was peripheral blood, obtained on day 0 of AZD1222 vaccination. Receptor source: an adult in good health.

J is TRBJ1-2 and V is TRBV12-5; D remains ambiguous. The CDR3 spans 18 residues. Trimming left V 0 bases short and J 4 bases short, with 21 bases between. The germline V gene encodes CDR1 LGHNT and CDR2 FRNRAP. CDR3 sequence reads: CASGLVVNRPQRIYGYTF. The CDR3 DNA reads TGTGCTAGTGGTTTGGTAGTGAATCGCCCCCAGAGAATCTATGGCTACACCTTC.

The DNA of the CDR3 is TGTGCCAGCAGTCCAACCTCGGGACCCTACAATGAGCAGTTCTTC. Protein: CASSPTSGPYNEQFF. This chain links TRBV11-2 with TRBJ2-1; D possibly uses TRBD1 or TRBD2 (5 bases each). Germline V lookup: CDR1 SGHAT, CDR2 FQNNGV. Trimming left V 6 bases short and J 2 bases short, with 14 bases between. The length of the CDR3 is 15 residues.

The CDR3 spells CAAEVSVTSTDTQYF. The CDR3, as DNA: TGTGCCGCGGAGGTTAGCGTAACTAGCACAGATACGCAGTATTTT. V is TRBV30 and J is TRBJ2-3, with D tentatively TRBD2 (5 bases). The CDR3 is 15 residues long. CDR1 is GTSNPN and CDR2 is SVGIG in the germline V gene (reference sequence). V was clipped by 8 bases and J by 0 bases, with 18 bases between them. The full variable domain, rest sourced from reference TRBV30 and TRBJ2-3, is SQTIHQWPATLVQPVGSPLSLECTVEGTSNPNLYWYRQAAGRGLQLLFYSVGIGQISSEVPQNLSASRPQDRQFILSSKKLLLSDSGFYLCAAEVSVTSTDTQYFGPGTRLTVL.

As for this clone: Other DNA sequences in this specimen translate into the identical CDR3. V gene TRBV30 combines with J gene TRBJ1-5; D is perhaps TRBD1 (6 bases). This CDR3 contains 13 residues. Germline V gene sequence: CDR1 GTSNPN, CDR2 SVGIG (reference sequence). Trimming cost V 2 bases and J 4 bases, with 9 bases left between them. This CDR3 reads CAWSRDNNQPQHF. The DNA of the CDR3 is TGTGCCTGGAGTAGGGACAATAATCAGCCCCAGCATTTT.

The chain employs TRBV5-4 and TRBJ1-6; 8 nucleotides line up with TRBD1. The CDR3 contains 15 residues. J gave up 7 bases and V 1 base, and 4 bases lay outside the gene matches. Germline V gives CDR1 SGHNT, CDR2 YYREEE (reference sequence). The CDR3 DNA reads as TGTGCCAGCAGCTTGTTTACAGGGGGGAATTCACCCCTCCACTTT. Its translation: CASSLFTGGNSPLHF.

This clone was found once. V and J are TRBV2 and TRBJ2-6, with D possibly matching TRBD1 (5 bases). V was shortened by 6 bases and J by 1 base, with 7 bases between the two germline ends. CDR1 and CDR2 (germline): SNHLY, FYNNEI. The CDR3 has 14 amino acids. The CDR3 nucleotides read TGTGCCAGCAGGACAGAGTCTGGGGCCAACGTCCTGACTTTC. This translates into CASRTESGANVLTF.

In this sample, this clone turned up a few times. This chain uses TRBV27 with TRBJ2-7; D is perhaps TRBD1 or TRBD2 (5 bases each). Germline V lookup: CDR1 MNHEY, CDR2 SMNVEV (reference sequence). V lost 1 base and J 0 bases, leaving 10 bases between the germline ends. The CDR3 is made up of 15 amino acids. CDR3 bases: TGTGCCAGCAGTTTATACGGGACGAGCTCCTACGAGCAGTACTTC. Amino acids: CASSLYGTSSYEQYF.

V is TRBV6-5 and J is TRBJ1-2; 7 bases are a match to TRBD1. Germline V gene sequence: CDR1 MNHEY, CDR2 SVGAGI. The CDR3 spans 11 residues. The ends lost 6 bases at V and 7 bases at J; junction bases unmatched: 2. The DNA of the CDR3 is TGTGCCAGCAGCAGGGGGTTTGGCTACACCTTC. It is translated as CASSRGFGYTF.

This rearrangement joins TRBV9 to TRBJ2-1, with D uncertain. This CDR3 comprises 14 residues. Trimming took 0 bases from V and 7 from J, leaving 11 bases between them. In germline, CDR1 is SGDLS, CDR2 YYNGEE. The CDR3 region has the DNA TGTGCCAGCAGCGTAGAGAATAGCCTAAATGAGCAGTTCTTC. It yields the protein CASSVENSLNEQFF.

With respect to this clone: Other DNA sequences from this sample encode an identical CDR3 as well. The rearrangement uses TRBV18 and TRBJ2-5, with D unclear. Germline V gene data show CDR1 as KGHSH and CDR2 as LQKENI. Trimming took off 6 bases at V and 2 bases at J, with 10 bases between the two ends. There are 13 residues in the CDR3. The CDR3 nucleotides are TGTGCCAGCTCCCCAGGCAGACAAGAGACCCAGTACTTC. Residues: CASSPGRQETQYF.

This chain joins TRBV7-2 and TRBJ1-2, with D maybe TRBD1 (5 bases). The CDR3 contains 13 residues. Trimming removed 2 bases from V and 8 bases from J, with 12 bases in between. The V gene's germline CDR1 is SGHTA and CDR2 FQGNSA. The CDR3 loop reads CASSLNGDRGYTF. DNA of the CDR3: TGTGCCAGCAGCTTAAACGGCGACAGAGGCTACACCTTC.

This clone was picked up a small number of times. The rearrangement joins TRBV3-1 (or the pseudogene TRBV3-2) to TRBJ2-3; possibly TRBD2 for D (6 bases). CDR3 length: 14 residues. The V gene's germline CDR1 is LGHDT and CDR2 YNNKEL (reference sequence). V lost 2 bases, J lost 2 bases, and 8 bases lay in between. The CDR3: CASSQRDFTDTQYF. CDR3 bases: TGTGCCAGCAGCCAACGGGACTTCACAGATACGCAGTATTTT.

This clone has only a few counts. This chain joins TRBV7-6 and TRBJ2-1; TRBD2 is a possible D gene (6 bases). Trimming pared 5 bases from V and 6 bases from J, leaving 17 bases between. Germline CDR1 SGHVS, CDR2 FNYEAQ. This CDR3 is built from 15 residues. The CDR3: CASSTQSGGANEQFF. DNA for the CDR3: TGTGCCAGCAGCACCCAAAGTGGAGGGGCCAATGAGCAGTTCTTC. Using reference TRBV7-6 and TRBJ2-1 for the parts outside the CDR3, the full variable domain is GAGVSQSPRYKVTKRGQDVALRCDPISGHVSLYWYRQALGQGPEFLTYFNYEAQQDKSGLPNDRFSAERPEGSISTLTIQRTEQRDSAMYRCASSTQSGGANEQFFGPGTRLTVL.

J is TRBJ2-6 and V is TRBV3-1 (or the pseudogene TRBV3-2); 7 bases align to TRBD1. The V gene end was trimmed by 6 bases and the J gene end by 3 bases; junction bases not matched to a gene: 8. This CDR3 spans 16 amino acids. Germline V lookup: CDR1 LGHDT, CDR2 YNNKEL (reference sequence). The CDR3 nucleotides read TGTGCCAGCAGGCGAAATACAGGGGATGGGGCCAACGTCCTGACTTTC. Its translation: CASRRNTGDGANVLTF.

V usage is TRBV27 and J usage is TRBJ1-6; no definite D call. Between the trimmed V and J ends, which lost 1 base and 0 bases, there was a span of 13 bases. The germline gives CDR1 MNHEY, CDR2 SMNVEV (reference sequence). There are 18 residues in the CDR3. The CDR3 protein is CASSLYRAGSSYNSPLHF. CDR3 bases: TGTGCCAGCAGTTTATACCGGGCGGGAAGCTCCTATAATTCACCCCTCCACTTT.

The CDR3 spells CASSDGLGEKLFF. The CDR3 nucleotides are TGTGCCAGCAGTGACGGCCTTGGGGAAAAACTGTTTTTT. The V gene is TRBV25-1, the J gene TRBJ1-4, with D hard to call. The CDR3 length is 13 residues. V lost 3 bases and J 8 bases, leaving 10 bases between the germline ends. The germline V gene encodes CDR1 MGHDK and CDR2 SYGVNS.

This clone showed up just once. J is TRBJ1-2 and V is TRBV27, with 10 bases lining up with TRBD1. Looked up from germline, CDR1 is MNHEY and CDR2 is SMNVEV (reference sequence). V shed 5 bases, J shed 4 bases, and the junction held 4 bases outside the gene matches. There are 14 residues in the CDR3. The CDR3 DNA is TGTGCCAGCAGTCTCAGGGACAGGGGCTATGGCTACACCTTC. Translated, it gives CASSLRDRGYGYTF.

This clone has only one observation. The CDR3 bases are TGTGCCAGCTCACCACCGGGGGGAGTACGGTCTGAAGCTTTCTTT. It encodes CASSPPGGVRSEAFF. The rearrangement links TRBV18 to TRBJ1-1; D may be TRBD1 (5 bases). The V gene's germline CDR1 is KGHSH and CDR2 LQKENI. V gave up 0 bases and J gave up 6 bases, with 14 bases separating them. The CDR3 loop spans 15 amino acids.

This rearrangement joins TRBV9 to TRBJ1-6; the D gene is possibly TRBD1 (5 bases). The V gene's germline CDR1 is SGDLS and CDR2 YYNGEE. V was trimmed by 0 bases and J by 0 bases, leaving 10 bases between them. The CDR3 has 17 residues. The CDR3 protein is CASSVDDRSSYNSPLHF. CDR3 nucleotide sequence: TGTGCCAGCAGCGTAGATGACAGAAGCTCCTATAATTCACCCCTCCACTTT. The variable domain in full, completed from reference TRBV9 and TRBJ1-6, reads DSGVTQTPKHLITATGQRVTLRCSPRSGDLSVYWYQQSLDQGLQFLIQYYNGEERAKGNILERFSAQQFPDLHSELNLSSLELGDSALYFCASSVDDRSSYNSPLHFGNGTRLTVT.

The chain recombines TRBV30 with TRBJ1-1, with 7 bases fitting TRBD1. The CDR3 loop spans 13 amino acids. Germline V gene sequence: CDR1 GTSNPN, CDR2 SVGIG (reference sequence). The V and J ends lost 5 bases and 0 bases, in that order; junction bases with no gene match: 3. The CDR3 here is CAWDRAVNTEAFF. CDR3 DNA: TGTGCCTGGGACAGGGCTGTGAACACTGAAGCTTTCTTT.